Presented here are 31 T cell receptor beta chains from one specimen sequenced in a study of blood T cell repertoires in COVID-19. Assay: immunoSEQ multiplex PCR; the TCRdb copy retains only in-frame clones and omits some. Found here are roughly 400,000 clones, under 90% of them singletons; the top ten hold around 1.7%. Source material: PBMCs or T cells enriched from blood (not recorded which). These receptor sequences come from a woman aged 25 to 45 who had recovered from COVID-19.

This chain joins TRBV6-5 and TRBJ2-5; 12 nucleotides agree with TRBD2. Germline loops: CDR1 MNHEY, CDR2 SVGAGI. The length of the CDR3 is 15 residues. The V segment lost 10 bases and the J segment 5 bases; nucleotides outside the gene matches: 11. Here the CDR3 reads CATLLAGGLWETQYF. DNA of the CDR3: TGTGCCACCCTACTAGCGGGAGGCCTTTGGGAGACCCAGTACTTC.

This clone was seen a few times. The chain has TRBV28 and TRBJ1-5; D gene ambiguous. From germline, CDR1 is MDHEN and CDR2 SYDVKM. Deletions cut 4 bases from V and 10 bases from J, with 26 bases between. The CDR3 loop spans 17 amino acids. This CDR3 reads CASSYPWERLQTIPQHF. The CDR3 nucleotides read TGTGCCAGCAGTTACCCCTGGGAGCGACTACAAACGATCCCCCAGCATTTT.

The chain links TRBV30 to TRBJ2-7; a possible D gene is TRBD1 (6 bases). V gave up 2 bases and J gave up 0 bases, with 17 bases separating them. CDR3 length: 16 amino acids. Per the germline V gene, CDR1 is GTSNPN and CDR2 is SVGIG (reference sequence). The CDR3 protein is CAWSPLGAGVSYEQYF. In DNA, the CDR3 is TGTGCCTGGAGTCCCCTGGGGGCAGGGGTCTCCTACGAGCAGTACTTC.

V usage is TRBV5-1 and J usage is TRBJ1-5, with D uncertain. Germline CDR1 is SGHRS and CDR2 is YFSETQ. The CDR3 contains 15 residues. The V and J ends lost 0 bases and 0 bases respectively, with 7 bases between them. The CDR3 coding sequence is TGCGCCAGCAGCTTGGGATCAGATAGCAATCAGCCCCAGCATTTT. Translated, it gives CASSLGSDSNQPQHF.

CDR3 sequence reads: CATSAGTIQETQYF. The CDR3 DNA is TGTGCCACCAGCGCCGGGACTATCCAAGAGACCCAGTACTTC. The V call is TRBV15, the J call TRBJ2-5; 7 nucleotides agree with TRBD2. The CDR3 contains 14 residues. Germline CDR1 is LNHNV and CDR2 is YYDKDF (reference sequence). The junction had 4 bases not matched to a gene; V was cut back by 5 bases and J by 1 base.

The genes are TRBV27 and TRBJ2-7; 12 nucleotides match TRBD2. The trim removed 0 bases at V and 4 bases at J, leaving 4 bases unmatched. CDR1 and CDR2 from the germline V gene are MNHEY and SMNVEV (reference sequence). The length of the CDR3 is 16 residues. Written as DNA, the CDR3 is TGTGCCAGCAGTTTATCCCGACTAGCGGGAGAGTACGAGCAGTACTTC. This sequence encodes CASSLSRLAGEYEQYF.

Ten or more counts support this clone. This chain joins TRBV7-9 and TRBJ1-2; 9 nucleotides match TRBD1. Trimming removed 0 bases from V and 2 bases from J; junction bases left unmatched: 7. The V gene's germline CDR1 is SEHNR and CDR2 FQNEAQ (reference sequence). The CDR3 runs 17 residues. The CDR3 spells CASSLAEGTGRNYGYTF. CDR3 coding DNA: TGTGCCAGCAGCTTAGCGGAAGGGACAGGGAGGAACTATGGCTACACCTTC. Filled out from reference TRBV7-9 and TRBJ1-2, the complete variable domain reads DTGVSQNPRHKITKRGQNVTFRCDPISEHNRLYWYRQTLGQGPEFLTYFQNEAQLEKSRLLSDRFSAERPKGSFSTLEIQRTEQGDSAMYLCASSLAEGTGRNYGYTFGSGTRLTVV.

The sample holds one count of this clone. The chain couples TRBV7-2 to TRBJ2-1, with D possibly matching TRBD1 (6 bases). Trimming removed 5 bases from V and 4 bases from J, with 12 bases in between. CDR3 length: 14 amino acids. Germline V gene data show CDR1 as SGHTA and CDR2 as FQGNSA. CDR3: CASSTGTTYNEQFF. CDR3 DNA sequence: TGTGCCAGCAGCACCGGGACAACTTACAATGAGCAGTTCTTC. Looking up the rest from reference TRBV7-2 and TRBJ2-1 gives the full variable domain: GAGVSQSPSNKVTEKGKDVELRCDPISGHTALYWYRQSLGQGLEFLIYFQGNSAPDKSGLPSDRFSAERTGGSVSTLTIQRTQQEDSAVYLCASSTGTTYNEQFFGPGTRLTVL.

This clone appeared a single time. The chain recombines TRBV20-1 with TRBJ2-7, with a possible D match to TRBD1 (5 bases). CDR1 DFQATT and CDR2 SNEGSKA come from the germline V gene (reference sequence). This CDR3 is built from 11 residues. The V end was cut by 6 bases, the J end by 5 bases, with 11 bases between. CDR3 nucleotides: TGCAGTGCCAGTACAGGCGACGAGCAGTACTTC. Translation gives CSASTGDEQYF.

V usage is TRBV27 and J usage is TRBJ2-7; the D is unclear. Germline V gives CDR1 MNHEY, CDR2 SMNVEV (reference sequence). The CDR3 contains 12 residues. The ends were cut back, 4 bases at V and 0 bases at J, with 4 bases in the middle. Here the CDR3 DNA reads TGTGCCAGCAGTTCTAACTCCTACGAGCAGTACTTC. Its protein product is CASSSNSYEQYF.

The chain carries TRBV5-6 and TRBJ1-2, with D possibly being TRBD1 (5 bases). V was shortened by 0 bases and J by 5 bases, with 11 bases between the two germline ends. The germline V gene has CDR1 SGHDT and CDR2 YYEEEE. The CDR3 length is 14 residues. CDR3 residues: CASSLGTGPYGYTF. CDR3 nucleotide sequence: TGTGCCAGCAGCTTGGGTACAGGCCCATATGGCTACACCTTC.

The V gene is TRBV6-5, the J gene TRBJ2-7; tentative D call: TRBD1 (6 bases). This CDR3 spans 13 amino acids. Trimming cost V 10 bases and J 2 bases, with 15 bases left between them. In germline, CDR1 is MNHEY, CDR2 SVGAGI. In DNA, the CDR3 is TGTGCCATGAGATTCCGGGACACCTACGAGCAGTACTTC. This sequence encodes CAMRFRDTYEQYF.

The chain recombines TRBV4-2 with TRBJ2-3, with a weak D call TRBD1 (7 bases). The CDR3 contains 16 residues. Germline CDR1 and CDR2: LGHNA and YNFKEQ. Trimming took 3 bases from V and 0 from J, leaving 13 bases between them. CDR3 bases: TGTGCCAGCAGCCAGCTCAGGGGGGCTAGCACAGATACGCAGTATTTT. Protein: CASSQLRGASTDTQYF.

This chain links TRBV11-2 with TRBJ2-1; a weak D match, TRBD1 (5 bases). This CDR3 contains 14 residues. Trimming removed 3 bases at V and 10 bases at J, with 16 bases between. Germline lookup yields CDR1 SGHAT and CDR2 FQNNGV. The CDR3 sequence: CASSLQGVPEEQFF. As DNA, the CDR3 is TGTGCCAGCAGCTTGCAGGGTGTTCCGGAAGAGCAGTTCTTC.

The chain is built from TRBV2 and TRBJ1-5; 8 bases are a match to TRBD1. Germline V gene sequence: CDR1 SNHLY, CDR2 FYNNEI. The CDR3 consists of 15 residues. V lost 4 bases to trimming and J lost 7 bases; unmatched junction nucleotides: 9. The CDR3 loop reads CASSVIQGAEQPQHF. The CDR3 nucleotides read TGTGCCAGCAGTGTGATTCAGGGGGCTGAACAGCCCCAGCATTTT.

This clone was seen just once. This rearrangement joins TRBV28 to TRBJ2-7; 8 nucleotides agree with TRBD2. Trimming at V came to 1 base and at J to 1 base, leaving 6 bases not matched to a gene. Germline V gene sequence: CDR1 MDHEN, CDR2 SYDVKM. The CDR3 loop spans 16 amino acids. The CDR3 nucleotides read TGTGCCAGCAGTTTATCCTGGACTAGCAATTCCTACGAGCAGTACTTC. This encodes CASSLSWTSNSYEQYF.

J is TRBJ1-6 and V is TRBV30; D is possibly TRBD1 (5 bases). CDR3 length: 13 residues. The germline gives CDR1 GTSNPN, CDR2 SVGIG (reference sequence). Trimming took 5 bases from V and 8 from J, leaving 13 bases between them. This CDR3 reads CAWSGNRDSPLHF. CDR3 in DNA: TGTGCCTGGTCAGGGAATCGGGATTCACCCCTCCACTTT.

This clone came up a few times. The genes are TRBV18 and TRBJ1-1; no definite D call. CDR3 length: 14 residues. Per germline, CDR1 KGHSH and CDR2 LQKENI. V shed 6 bases and J shed 0 bases, with 11 bases lying between them. This CDR3 is CASSLSRVNTEAFF. CDR3 sequence (DNA): TGTGCCAGCTCCCTCTCGCGGGTGAACACTGAAGCTTTCTTT.

The chain is built from TRBV14 and TRBJ2-5; 7 bases line up with TRBD1. J lost 9 bases, V lost 4 bases, and 8 bases had no gene match. The CDR3 has 13 amino acids. The germline V gene encodes CDR1 SGHDN and CDR2 FVKESK. The CDR3 reads CASSPGDSRAQYF. In DNA, the CDR3 is TGTGCCAGCAGCCCAGGGGACAGTAGGGCCCAGTACTTC.

This clone showed up just once. The V and J genes are TRBV5-1 and TRBJ2-2; the match to TRBD1 covers 7 bases. The V segment lost 0 bases and the J segment 4 bases; nucleotides outside the gene matches: 6. Per germline, CDR1 SGHRS and CDR2 YFSETQ. This CDR3 comprises 16 residues. The CDR3: CASSLDRGVVTGELFF. CDR3 nucleotide sequence: TGCGCCAGCAGCTTGGACAGGGGAGTCGTCACCGGGGAGCTGTTTTTT.

V gene TRBV7-3 combines with J gene TRBJ2-5; D perhaps matches TRBD1 (5 bases). CDR1 is SGHTA, CDR2 FQGTGA, per germline. V was cut by 2 bases and J by 4 bases, with 17 bases left in between. This CDR3 spans 16 amino acids. The CDR3 loop is CASSLSSQGYGETQYF. The CDR3 DNA follows: TGTGCCAGCAGCTTATCCAGCCAGGGATATGGAGAGACCCAGTACTTC.

The chain recombines TRBV9 with TRBJ2-3; TRBD2 aligns across 13 bases. The germline gives CDR1 SGDLS, CDR2 YYNGEE. J gave up 0 bases and V 0 bases, and 7 bases lay outside the gene matches. This CDR3 spans 19 amino acids. CDR3 sequence: CASSVDPGLAGKSTDTQYF. CDR3 DNA sequence: TGTGCCAGCAGCGTAGATCCGGGACTAGCGGGAAAAAGCACAGATACGCAGTATTTT. Full variable domain (rest looked up from reference TRBV9 and TRBJ2-3): DSGVTQTPKHLITATGQRVTLRCSPRSGDLSVYWYQQSLDQGLQFLIQYYNGEERAKGNILERFSAQQFPDLHSELNLSSLELGDSALYFCASSVDPGLAGKSTDTQYFGPGTRLTVL.

The chain uses TRBV28 and TRBJ1-2; 9 bases agree with TRBD1. V trimming: 7 bases; J trimming: 6 bases; junction bases outside the gene matches: 9. This CDR3 spans 14 amino acids. CDR1 and CDR2 (germline): MDHEN, SYDVKM. The CDR3 nucleotides are TGTGCCAGCACCTTGACAGGGGGGTTGCATGGCTACACCTTC. Translated: CASTLTGGLHGYTF.

This sequence joins TRBV28 and TRBJ1-2; D gene ambiguous. Trimming cost V 1 base and J 8 bases, with 17 bases left between them. The germline gives CDR1 MDHEN, CDR2 SYDVKM. The CDR3 totals 15 residues. The CDR3 nucleotides read TGTGCCAGCAGTTTATCGCTACGAGGGCTTGCGGGCTACACCTTC. This sequence encodes CASSLSLRGLAGYTF.

The chain uses TRBV11-2 and TRBJ2-7, with 9 bases that match TRBD2. Germline trimming cut 3 bases from V and 3 bases from J; bases unmatched to any gene: 6. Germline values: CDR1 SGHAT, CDR2 FQNNGV. This CDR3 spans 15 amino acids. CDR3 sequence: CASSLMVSGSYEQYF. The CDR3 DNA follows: TGTGCCAGCAGCTTGATGGTTAGCGGGAGCTACGAGCAGTACTTC.

CDR3 nucleotide sequence: TGCGCCAGCAGCTTCGAGACAGGCTCCAGCGGCTACACCTTC. Protein product: CASSFETGSSGYTF. V gene TRBV5-1 combines with J gene TRBJ1-2; D possibly corresponds to TRBD1 (6 bases). This CDR3 spans 14 amino acids. Germline values: CDR1 SGHRS, CDR2 YFSETQ. Trimming shortened V by 2 bases and J by 8 bases, and 16 bases separated the two germline ends. Drawing the rest from reference TRBV5-1 and TRBJ1-2, the complete variable domain is KAGVTQTPRYLIKTRGQQVTLSCSPISGHRSVSWYQQTPGQGLQFLFEYFSETQRNKGNFPGRFSGRQFSNSRSEMNVSTLELGDSALYLCASSFETGSSGYTFGSGTRLTVV.

This chain uses TRBV28 with TRBJ1-1; 9 bases line up with TRBD1. CDR3 length equals 16 residues. With 4 bases clipped from V and 3 bases from J, the junction kept 9 bases outside the gene matches. CDR1 and CDR2 (germline): MDHEN, SYDVKM. CDR3 protein: CASSSRQGETHTEAFF. CDR3 DNA sequence: TGTGCCAGCAGTTCGCGACAGGGGGAAACACACACTGAAGCTTTCTTT.

The chain is built from TRBV5-6 and TRBJ1-1, with unresolved D. The CDR3 sequence is 14 residues long. The V end was cut by 4 bases, the J end by 1 base, with 11 bases between. Germline CDR1 SGHDT, CDR2 YYEEEE. The CDR3 coding sequence is TGTGCCAGCAGCCCGGGGAGAGGGAACACTGAAGCTTTCTTT. Its translation: CASSPGRGNTEAFF.

The CDR3 bases are TGTGCCTGGAGTGTTCGCTCTGGAAACACCATATATTTT. Its protein is CAWSVRSGNTIYF. The chain joins TRBV30 to TRBJ1-3; D gene unclear. V was clipped by 0 bases and J by 0 bases, with 3 bases between them. Germline lookup yields CDR1 GTSNPN and CDR2 SVGIG (reference sequence). This CDR3 region has 13 residues.

A few counts support this clone. Other DNA sequences within the sample encode an identical CDR3. V and J are TRBV4-1 and TRBJ2-7, with no clear D. CDR3 size: 13 residues. Germline CDR1 and CDR2: MGHRA and YSYEKL. V was clipped by 0 bases and J by 0 bases, with 3 bases between them. The chain's CDR3 is CASSQDSSYEQYF. The CDR3 DNA reads as TGCGCCAGCAGCCAAGACAGCTCCTACGAGCAGTACTTC.

V usage is TRBV30 and J usage is TRBJ1-4; the D is unclear. CDR1 is GTSNPN, CDR2 SVGIG, per germline (reference sequence). This CDR3 region has 12 residues. V dropped 4 bases and J dropped 4 bases, with 7 bases sitting between them. The CDR3 region is CAWMNSNEKLFF. The CDR3 DNA reads TGTGCCTGGATGAACAGTAATGAAAAACTGTTTTTT.